This T cell receptor beta chain was sequenced in a study of patients and donors after allogeneic stem cell transplantation (TCRdb year 2020). This clonotype appeared many times. This clone's antigen is unknown. Base qualities were left out, and no much larger clone turns up one base away. The receptor library was made with RT-PCR. The sample was run on a NextSeq 550. The public reads were reprocessed in TCRdb via fastp at Q25 and MiXCR, keeping in-frame beta chains. Rows are combined by CDR3 protein, so each entry shows the most common genes and DNA. The sample profile shows 160,000 or so distinct CDR3 sequences; about 24% of them were found once. The leading ten clones occupy 20% to 30% of the sample. The CDR3 has 13 amino acids, counting the end cysteine and phenylalanine. Just CDR3 DNA is preserved here, 39 bases in frame from base 1. The germline V gene (reference sequence) sets CDR1 to SGHNT and CDR2 to YYREEE. The junction carries 11 bases between V and J, which are trimmed by 3 bases and 5 bases respectively.

The receptor was derived from a human donor who was either an allogeneic HSCT recipient or a stem cell or donor lymphocyte infusion donor (not recorded which). It is not recorded whose cells these are; they may come from a transplant donor. Recombination linked TRBV5-4 to TRBJ1-1; TRBD1 could be the D gene, as 5 bases match. The sample taken for sequencing was blood, either unsorted or a sorted T cell fraction (not recorded which). The CDR3 corresponds to CASSYRQETEAFF. In nucleotides, the sequence is TGTGCCAGCAGCTACAGGCAAGAGACTGAAGCTTTCTTT.